The 9 T cell receptor beta chains below come from one sample, sequenced in a study of synovial regulatory T cells in juvenile arthritis (dated by TCRdb to the mid-2010s). Preparation of the library involved the immunoSEQ multiplex PCR assay. TCRdb retrieved this table from immuneACCESS and kept in-frame rearrangements only. Not all clones are present; in checked studies, unresolved V genes account for under half, and no reason is known for the remainder. The sample has 7,500 to 10,000 clones on record. The ten largest account for 0.9% to 1.4% of the sample. Input material: Treg cells from blood. Reading the label with the study, this specimen's cell subset or site is: remaining (HLA-DR-negative) circulating blood Treg cells. Source of these receptors: a donor between 2 and 29 years old with juvenile idiopathic arthritis.

The rearrangement joins TRBV5-1 to TRBJ1-1; the D call of TRBD1 rests on TCRdb alone, since no DNA is present to check it. The CDR3 totals 16 residues. The coding DNA is unavailable. Germline CDR1 reads SGHRS; CDR2 reads YFSETQ. The CDR3 sequence is CASSLMSGIFGTEAFF. Full variable domain (remainder filled in from reference TRBV5-1 and TRBJ1-1): KAGVTQTPRYLIKTRGQQVTLSCSPISGHRSVSWYQQTPGQGLQFLFEYFSETQRNKGNFPGRFSGRQFSNSRSEMNVSTLELGDSALYLCASSLMSGIFGTEAFFGQGTRLTVV.

The chain uses TRBV5-1 and TRBJ1-1. The CDR3 sequence is 15 residues long. No DNA appears here. CDR1 is SGHRS, CDR2 YFSETQ, per germline. CDR3 loop: CASSLVSHGRTEAFF.

This chain joins TRBV4-2 and TRBJ1-2. Germline V gene data show CDR1 as LGHNA and CDR2 as YNFKEQ. CDR3 size: 15 residues. No nucleotide data were recorded. This CDR3 reads CASSPRGGTDYGYTF.

This chain links TRBV6-1 with TRBJ2-3; the D call of TRBD2 rests on TCRdb alone, since no DNA is present to check it. CDR1 and CDR2 (germline): MNHNS, SASEGT. The CDR3 spans 18 residues. The DNA is unrecorded. CDR3 region: CASSEAVYGTSFADTQYF.

V and J are TRBV14 and TRBJ2-5; TCRdb's assignment of TRBD2 cannot be checked, as there is no DNA. Germline-derived CDR1 and CDR2 are SGHDN and FVKESK. The CDR3 covers 16 residues. No DNA has been recorded. The CDR3 reads CASSQSWREWGETQYF.

The chain is built from TRBV5-4 and TRBJ2-2. The CDR3 extends over 15 amino acids. The protein alone is recorded here. The germline V gene encodes CDR1 SGHNT and CDR2 YYREEE (reference sequence). CDR3 loop: CASSLVGFNTGELFF.

V usage is TRBV19 and J usage is TRBJ2-3; the D gene TCRdb calls, TRBD1, cannot be checked with no DNA. CDR3 length: 14 amino acids. A DNA sequence was not provided. In germline, CDR1 is LNHDA, CDR2 SQIVND (reference sequence). The CDR3 sequence: CASSSRGGADTQYF.

CDR3 residues: CASSPVGREVKNIQYF. V gene TRBV10-2 combines with J gene TRBJ2-4; TCRdb designates TRBD2, a call that cannot be tested without DNA. Germline CDR1 reads WSHSY; CDR2 reads SAAADI. The CDR3 has 16 residues. Only the protein is on record.

The rearrangement uses TRBV28 and TRBJ2-2; the D gene TCRdb calls, TRBD2, cannot be checked with no DNA. The CDR3 runs 13 residues. No coding sequence is recorded. CDR1 and CDR2 (germline): MDHEN, SYDVKM. The CDR3 loop is CASRYSGSGELFF.